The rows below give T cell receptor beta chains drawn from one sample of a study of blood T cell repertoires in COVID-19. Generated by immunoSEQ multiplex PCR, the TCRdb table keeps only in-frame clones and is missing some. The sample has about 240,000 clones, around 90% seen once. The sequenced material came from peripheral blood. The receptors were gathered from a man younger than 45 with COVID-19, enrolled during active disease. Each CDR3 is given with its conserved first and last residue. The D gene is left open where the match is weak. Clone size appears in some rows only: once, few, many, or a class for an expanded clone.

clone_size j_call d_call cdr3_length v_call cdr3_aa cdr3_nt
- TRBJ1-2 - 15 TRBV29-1 CSVSHKLRADYGYTF TGCAGCGTATCACATAAATTGAGGGCGGACTATGGCTACACCTTC
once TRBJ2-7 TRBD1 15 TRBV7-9 CASSPPRGLAYEQYF TGTGCCAGCAGTCCCCCCAGGGGGCTTGCCTACGAGCAGTACTTC
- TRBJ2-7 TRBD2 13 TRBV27 CASGTSGADEQYF TGTGCCAGCGGAACTAGCGGGGCTGACGAGCAGTACTTC
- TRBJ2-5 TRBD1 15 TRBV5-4 CASSLLQGARETQYF TGTGCCAGCAGCTTATTACAGGGGGCTAGAGAGACCCAGTACTTC
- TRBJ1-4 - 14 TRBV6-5 CASSIRATNEKLFF TGTGCCAGCAGTATCCGTGCAACTAATGAAAAACTGTTTTTT
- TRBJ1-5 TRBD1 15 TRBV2 CASGPGQGAFQPQHF TGTGCCAGCGGACCGGGACAGGGGGCTTTTCAGCCCCAGCATTTT
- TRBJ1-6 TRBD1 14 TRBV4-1 CASSQGTGPSPLHF TGCGCCAGCAGCCAGGGGACAGGGCCTTCACCCCTCCACTTT
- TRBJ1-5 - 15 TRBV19 CASSLSPGQNQPQHF TGTGCCAGTAGTCTCTCTCCGGGACAAAATCAGCCCCAGCATTTT
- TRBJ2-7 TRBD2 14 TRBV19 CASSMLAGAHEQYF TGTGCCAGTAGTATGTTAGCGGGGGCCCACGAGCAGTACTTC
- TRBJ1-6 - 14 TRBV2 CASSVFQGNSPLHF TGTGCCAGCAGTGTTTTTCAGGGTAATTCACCCCTCCACTTT
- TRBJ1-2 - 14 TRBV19 CASSSAGASIGYTF TGTGCCAGTAGTTCCGCAGGGGCCTCAATCGGCTACACCTTC
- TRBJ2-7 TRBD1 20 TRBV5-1 CASSLGTTGHALTTSYEQYF TGCGCCAGCAGCTTGGGGACGACAGGGCACGCTTTGACAACCTCCTACGAGCAGTACTTC
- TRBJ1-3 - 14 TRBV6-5 CASKRVHSGNTIYF TGTGCCAGCAAGCGCGTCCACTCTGGAAACACCATATATTTT
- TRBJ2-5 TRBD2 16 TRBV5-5 CASSLMLRGGKETQYF TGTGCCAGCAGCTTGATGTTGCGCGGGGGGAAAGAGACCCAGTACTTC
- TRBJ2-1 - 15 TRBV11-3 CASSPGPVDFNEQFF TGTGCCAGCAGCCCCGGACCGGTGGACTTCAATGAGCAGTTCTTC
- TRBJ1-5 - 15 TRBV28 CASSPGGGVDQPQHF TGTGCCAGCAGTCCCGGCGGAGGGGTCGATCAGCCCCAGCATTTT
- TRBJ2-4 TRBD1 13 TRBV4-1 CASSQGTGQGQYF TGCGCCAGCAGCCAAGGGACGGGACAGGGGCAGTACTTC
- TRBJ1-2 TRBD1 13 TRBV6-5 CASRDRVATGYTF TGTGCCAGCAGGGACAGGGTGGCAACTGGCTACACCTTC
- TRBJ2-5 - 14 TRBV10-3 CAISNTAREETQYF TGTGCCATATCGAATACCGCCAGGGAAGAGACCCAGTACTTC
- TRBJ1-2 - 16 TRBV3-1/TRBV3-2 CASSQFIGAGDDGYTF TGTGCCAGCAGCCAATTTATTGGCGCAGGGGACGATGGCTACACCTTC
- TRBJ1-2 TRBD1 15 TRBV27 CASSSGTGLNYGYTF TGTGCCAGCAGTTCAGGGACAGGGCTCAACTATGGCTACACCTTC
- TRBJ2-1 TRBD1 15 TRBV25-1 CASSDWDRDYNEQFF TGTGCCAGCAGTGACTGGGACAGGGACTACAATGAGCAGTTCTTC
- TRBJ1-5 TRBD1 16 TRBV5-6 CASSQRDRGGNQPQHF TGTGCCAGCAGCCAAAGGGACAGGGGGGGAAATCAGCCCCAGCATTTT
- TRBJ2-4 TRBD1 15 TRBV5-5 CASSSPRTGVNIQYF TGTGCCAGCAGCAGCCCGCGGACAGGGGTGAACATTCAGTACTTC
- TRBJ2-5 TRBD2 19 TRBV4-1 CASSQDGARATPGRETQYF TGCGCCAGCAGCCAAGATGGGGCCAGGGCAACCCCCGGGAGGGAGACCCAGTACTTC
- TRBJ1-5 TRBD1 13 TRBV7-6 CASSPGGGQPQHF TGTGCCAGCAGCCCAGGGGGCGGGCAGCCCCAGCATTTT
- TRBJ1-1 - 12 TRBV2 CASREPDSEAFF TGTGCCAGCAGGGAACCGGACTCTGAAGCTTTCTTT
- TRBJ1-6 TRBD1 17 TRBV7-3 CASSPYPRTGGISPLHF TGTGCCAGCAGCCCCTACCCCCGGACAGGGGGTATTTCACCCCTCCACTTT
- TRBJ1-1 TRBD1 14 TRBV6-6 CASIKGAGFTEAFF TGTGCCAGCATCAAGGGGGCAGGGTTCACTGAAGCTTTCTTT
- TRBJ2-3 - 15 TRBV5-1 CASSLGGTSTDTQYF TGCGCCAGCAGCTTGGGGGGGACTAGCACAGATACGCAGTATTTT
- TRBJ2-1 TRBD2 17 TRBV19 CASRAGGRLPNYNEQFF TGTGCCAGTCGGGCGGGGGGAAGGCTCCCGAACTACAATGAGCAGTTCTTC
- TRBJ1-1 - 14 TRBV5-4 CASSLVGVNTEAFF TGTGCCAGCAGCTTGGTGGGAGTCAACACTGAAGCTTTCTTT
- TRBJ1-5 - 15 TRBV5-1 CASSPGQAAGQPQHF TGCGCCAGCAGCCCAGGACAAGCAGCAGGTCAGCCCCAGCATTTT
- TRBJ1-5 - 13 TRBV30 CASEGAGNQPQHF TGTGCCTCGGAAGGGGCAGGCAATCAGCCCCAGCATTTT
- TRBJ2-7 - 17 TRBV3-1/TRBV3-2 CASSPRRDSAQAYEQYF TGTGCCAGCAGCCCCCGGAGAGACAGCGCTCAAGCCTACGAGCAGTACTTC